This T cell receptor (beta chain) was profiled in a study of T cell changes during pregnancy in multiple sclerosis. Produced via immunoSEQ multiplex PCR; TCRdb's table is partial and in-frame only. Of some 40,000 clones detected, about 90% appear once; the ten largest clones hold approximately 26%. The CDR3 contains 12 residues. The trim removed 3 bases at V and 8 bases at J, leaving 3 bases unmatched. Germline V gene data show CDR1 as SGDLS and CDR2 as YYNGEE. Material: CD8+ T cells from peripheral blood mononuclear cells, obtained before pregnancy. V and J are TRBV9 and TRBJ1-2, with 8 positions matching TRBD1. The origin of this receptor is a female donor with multiple sclerosis, enrolled in a pregnancy study. CDR3 residues: CASSGTGWGYTF. In DNA, the CDR3 is TGTGCCAGCAGCGGGACAGGGTGGGGCTACACCTTC.